This TCR beta chain was sequenced in a study of blood T cell repertoires in COVID-19. Study in general: Samples representing acute and convalescent COVID-19 were sourced from the United States, Italy and Spain. T cells, B-cell-depleted T cells, or PBMCs provided the cDNA or gDNA that served as material.

In the study's own analysis: Estimates of nucleated cell counts were drawn from the amplification of reference gene primers. Sequencing used immunoSEQ multiplex PCR; TCRdb keeps in-frame clones, though not all of them. That table gives V, J and clone size, and the DNA gave D and trimming. The table records 75,000 to 80,000 clones, roughly 88% of them present only once. This receptor was identified in a human donor in a cohort sampled during active COVID-19. Sequencing was carried out using peripheral blood.

CDR3 in amino acids: CASSSLGEGGYTF. The CDR3 DNA follows: TGTGCCAGCAGCTCCTTAGGGGAAGGAGGCTACACCTTC. The chain recombines TRBV7-3 with TRBJ1-2, with D maybe TRBD1 (5 bases). V lost 4 bases and J lost 8, with 14 bases in between. Germline V lookup: CDR1 SGHTA, CDR2 FQGTGA. CDR3 length: 13 residues.